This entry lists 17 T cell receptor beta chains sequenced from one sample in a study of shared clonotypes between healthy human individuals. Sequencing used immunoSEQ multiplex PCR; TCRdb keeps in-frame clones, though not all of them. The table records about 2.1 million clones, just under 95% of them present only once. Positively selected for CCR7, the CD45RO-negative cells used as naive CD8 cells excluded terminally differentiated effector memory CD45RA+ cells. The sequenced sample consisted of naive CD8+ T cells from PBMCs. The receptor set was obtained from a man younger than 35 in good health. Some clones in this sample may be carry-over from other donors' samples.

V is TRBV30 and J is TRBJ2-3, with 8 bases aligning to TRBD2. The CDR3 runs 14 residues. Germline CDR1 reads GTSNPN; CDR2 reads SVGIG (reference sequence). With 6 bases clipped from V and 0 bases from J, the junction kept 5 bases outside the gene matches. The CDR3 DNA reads TGTGCCTGTAGCGGACTAGCTAGCACAGATACGCAGTATTTT. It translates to CACSGLASTDTQYF.

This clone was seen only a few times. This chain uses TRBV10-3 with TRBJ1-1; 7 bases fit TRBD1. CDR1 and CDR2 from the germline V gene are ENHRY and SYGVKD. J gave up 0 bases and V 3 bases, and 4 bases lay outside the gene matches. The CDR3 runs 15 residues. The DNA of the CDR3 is TGTGCCATCAGTGACCCGGGACAGCTGAACACTGAAGCTTTCTTT. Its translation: CAISDPGQLNTEAFF.

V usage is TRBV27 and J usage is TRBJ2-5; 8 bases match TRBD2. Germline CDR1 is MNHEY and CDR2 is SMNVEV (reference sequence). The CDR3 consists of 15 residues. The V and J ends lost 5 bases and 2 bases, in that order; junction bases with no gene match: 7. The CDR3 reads CASSPSLAVQETQYF. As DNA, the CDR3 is TGTGCCAGCAGTCCGTCACTAGCGGTACAAGAGACCCAGTACTTC.

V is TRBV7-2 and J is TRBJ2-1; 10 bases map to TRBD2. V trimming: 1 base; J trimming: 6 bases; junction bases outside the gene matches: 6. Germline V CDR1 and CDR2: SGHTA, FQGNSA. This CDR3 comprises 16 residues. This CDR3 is CASSLELAGGANEQFF. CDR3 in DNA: TGTGCCAGCAGCTTAGAATTAGCGGGAGGCGCCAATGAGCAGTTCTTC.

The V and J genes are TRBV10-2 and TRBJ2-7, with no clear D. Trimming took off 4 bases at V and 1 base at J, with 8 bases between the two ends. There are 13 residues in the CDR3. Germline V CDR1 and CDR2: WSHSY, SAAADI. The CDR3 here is CASSVGISYEQYF. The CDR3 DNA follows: TGCGCCAGCAGTGTTGGCATATCCTACGAGCAGTACTTC.

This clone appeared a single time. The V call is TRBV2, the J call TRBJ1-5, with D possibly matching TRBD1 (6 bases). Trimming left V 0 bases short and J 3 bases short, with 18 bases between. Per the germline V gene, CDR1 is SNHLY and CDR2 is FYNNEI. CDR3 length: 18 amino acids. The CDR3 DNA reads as TGTGCCAGCAGTGAAGCCCTTGCCTTGGACAGTACCAATCAGCCCCAGCATTTT. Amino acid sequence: CASSEALALDSTNQPQHF.

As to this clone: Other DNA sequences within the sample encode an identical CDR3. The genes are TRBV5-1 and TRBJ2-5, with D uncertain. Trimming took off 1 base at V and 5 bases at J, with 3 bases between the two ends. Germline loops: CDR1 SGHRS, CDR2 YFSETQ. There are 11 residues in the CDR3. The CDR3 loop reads CASSLTETQYF. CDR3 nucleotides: TGCGCCAGCAGCTTGACGGAGACCCAGTACTTC.

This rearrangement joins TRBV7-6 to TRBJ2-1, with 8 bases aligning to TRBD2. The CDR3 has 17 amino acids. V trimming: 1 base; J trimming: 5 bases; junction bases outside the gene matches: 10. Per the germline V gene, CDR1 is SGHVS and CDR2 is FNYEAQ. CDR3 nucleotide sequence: TGTGCCAGCAGCTTAGGGGCCGGGACTAGGGTCCACAATGAGCAGTTCTTC. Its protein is CASSLGAGTRVHNEQFF.

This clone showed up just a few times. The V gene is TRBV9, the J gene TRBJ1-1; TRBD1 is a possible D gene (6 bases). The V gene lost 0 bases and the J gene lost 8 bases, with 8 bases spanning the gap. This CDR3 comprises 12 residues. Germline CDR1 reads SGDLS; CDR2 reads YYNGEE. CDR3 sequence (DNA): TGTGCCAGCAGCGTAGAGGACAGAGAAGCTTTCTTT. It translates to CASSVEDREAFF.

The CDR3 DNA sequence: TGTGCCAGCAGCGCAGTGGGGGGAACCTCCTACGAGCAGTACTTC. Residues: CASSAVGGTSYEQYF. The chain has TRBV9 and TRBJ2-7, with D perhaps matching TRBD2 (6 bases). The CDR3 length is 15 residues. V lost 3 bases and J lost 0, with 13 bases in between. Germline loops: CDR1 SGDLS, CDR2 YYNGEE. The whole variable domain, filled in from reference TRBV9 and TRBJ2-7, reads DSGVTQTPKHLITATGQRVTLRCSPRSGDLSVYWYQQSLDQGLQFLIQYYNGEERAKGNILERFSAQQFPDLHSELNLSSLELGDSALYFCASSAVGGTSYEQYFGPGTRLTVT.

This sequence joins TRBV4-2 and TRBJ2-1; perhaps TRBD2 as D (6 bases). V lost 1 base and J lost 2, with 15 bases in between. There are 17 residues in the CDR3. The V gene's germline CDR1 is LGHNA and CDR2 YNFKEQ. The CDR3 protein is CASSQVTGTGTYNEQFF. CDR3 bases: TGTGCCAGCAGCCAAGTCACCGGGACTGGGACCTACAATGAGCAGTTCTTC.

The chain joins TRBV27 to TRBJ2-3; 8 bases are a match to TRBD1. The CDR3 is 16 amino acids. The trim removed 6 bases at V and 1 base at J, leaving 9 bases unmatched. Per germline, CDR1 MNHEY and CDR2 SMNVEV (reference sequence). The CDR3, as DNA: TGTGCCAGCAGCATTAACCCGGGACAGGGCACAGATACGCAGTATTTT. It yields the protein CASSINPGQGTDTQYF.

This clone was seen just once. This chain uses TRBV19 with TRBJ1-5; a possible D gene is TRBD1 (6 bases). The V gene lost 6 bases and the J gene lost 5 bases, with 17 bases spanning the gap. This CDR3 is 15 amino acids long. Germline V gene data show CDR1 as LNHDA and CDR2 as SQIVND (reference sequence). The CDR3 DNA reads TGTGCCAGTAGCTTCCTCCGGGACACATATCAGCCCCAGCATTTT. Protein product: CASSFLRDTYQPQHF.

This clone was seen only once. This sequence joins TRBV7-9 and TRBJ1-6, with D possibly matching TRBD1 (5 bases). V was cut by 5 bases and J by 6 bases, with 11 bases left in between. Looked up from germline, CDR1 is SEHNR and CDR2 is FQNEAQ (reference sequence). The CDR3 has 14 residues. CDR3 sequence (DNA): TGTGCCAGCAGCGAGACAGCTCTTAATTCACCCCTCCACTTT. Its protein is CASSETALNSPLHF.

In nucleotides, the CDR3 is TGCGCCAGCAGCTTTGGGGTAGCTTTCTTT. Its protein is CASSFGVAFF. The chain carries TRBV5-1 and TRBJ1-1; unclear D gene. Germline values: CDR1 SGHRS, CDR2 YFSETQ. The CDR3 consists of 10 residues. V lost 2 bases and J 10 bases, leaving 6 bases between the germline ends. Supplemented by reference TRBV5-1 and TRBJ1-1, the full variable domain reads KAGVTQTPRYLIKTRGQQVTLSCSPISGHRSVSWYQQTPGQGLQFLFEYFSETQRNKGNFPGRFSGRQFSNSRSEMNVSTLELGDSALYLCASSFGVAFFGQGTRLTVV.

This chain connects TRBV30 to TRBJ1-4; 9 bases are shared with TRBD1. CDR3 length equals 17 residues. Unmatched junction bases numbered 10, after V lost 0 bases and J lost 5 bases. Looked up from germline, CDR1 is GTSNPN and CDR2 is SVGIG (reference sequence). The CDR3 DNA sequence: TGTGCCTGGAGTGTACCCCCCGACAGGGGGGGAAATGAAAAACTGTTTTTT. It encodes CAWSVPPDRGGNEKLFF.

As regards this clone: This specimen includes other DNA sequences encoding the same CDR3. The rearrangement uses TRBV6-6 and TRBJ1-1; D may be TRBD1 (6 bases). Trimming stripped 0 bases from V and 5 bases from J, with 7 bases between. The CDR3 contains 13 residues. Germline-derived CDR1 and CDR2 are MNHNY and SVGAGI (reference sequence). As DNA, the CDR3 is TGTGCCAGCAGTTACTCGACAGGTACTGAAGCTTTCTTT. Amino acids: CASSYSTGTEAFF.